This T cell receptor (beta chain) derives from a study of patients and donors after allogeneic stem cell transplantation. V shed 6 bases and J shed 0 bases, with 13 bases lying between them. This CDR3 is 15 amino acids long. TCRdb fed the RT-PCR reads into MiXCR, producing one record per CDR3 protein. Seen here are 390,000 or so distinct CDR3 sequences, around 15% observed once, and the top ten hold less than 8.5%. The specimen sequenced was blood, either unsorted or a sorted T cell fraction (not recorded which). The rearrangement uses TRBV12-3 or TRBV12-4 and TRBJ2-3; D gene uncertain. The source is a human donor who was either an allogeneic HSCT recipient or a stem cell or donor lymphocyte infusion donor (not recorded which). It is not recorded whose cells these are; they may come from a transplant donor. The CDR3 is CASSKLSRSTDTQYF. CDR3 sequence (DNA): TGTGCCAGCAGCAAGCTGAGCCGAAGCACAGATACGCAGTATTTT.